This T cell receptor beta chain was documented in a study of cytomegalovirus exposure and HLA in healthy donors. As for this clone: Its antigen is not identified.

Whole-study findings and limits: The authors enumerated 150 to 200 TCR beta chains as linked to cytomegalovirus. TCR beta V- and J-gene trimming was later associated with a missense DCLRE1C variant. The authors later found TCR association rates varying by HLA locus, with DRB1 most and HLA-C fewest. TRBV6-2, TRBV6-3 and some other V segments were unresolvable in 87-base-pair reads.

The CDR3 sequence is 15 residues long. Germline-derived CDR1 and CDR2 are LNHDA and SQIVND (reference sequence). The ends lost 4 bases at V and 1 base at J; junction bases unmatched: 4. Both 60 Vbeta primers and 13 Jbeta primers went into the PCR. Generated by immunoSEQ multiplex PCR, the TCRdb table keeps only in-frame clones and is missing some. The repertoire has some 250,000 clones, 80% to 85% of them found once; the top ten carry under 8%. The specimen was PBMCs. This TCR was recovered from a woman aged 60-70 years in good health and CMV-seropositive. The chain is built from TRBV19 and TRBJ2-1; 7 bases are a match to TRBD2. The chain's CDR3 is CASSRASGSYNEQFF. The CDR3 nucleotides read TGTGCCAGTAGTAGGGCTAGCGGATCCTACAATGAGCAGTTCTTC.